The next 26 T cell receptor beta chains were all read from a single sample in a study of CD8+ T cells in alopecia areata. Sampling of alopecia areata patients yielded lesional scalp punch biopsies as well as peripheral blood. Reverse transcribed after extraction, RNA yielded cDNA as the sequencing template. The method was immunoSEQ multiplex PCR; TCRdb's version includes in-frame clones alone and lacks a portion of them. The sample carries 10,000 to 15,000 clones, over 60% recorded once. The sample taken for sequencing was skin. The receptors originated from a human donor with alopecia areata.

This chain connects TRBV10-3 to TRBJ2-5; tentatively, D is TRBD1 or TRBD2 (6 bases each). Trimming removed 4 bases from V and 2 bases from J, with 11 bases in between. From germline, CDR1 is ENHRY and CDR2 SYGVKD. The CDR3 loop spans 14 amino acids. The CDR3 DNA is TGTGCCATCAGTGGGGGGGCCCGTCAAGAGACCCAGTACTTC. Its protein is CAISGGARQETQYF.

The V call is TRBV4-2, the J call TRBJ2-1; 7 nucleotides match TRBD2. Per germline, CDR1 LGHNA and CDR2 YNFKEQ. The CDR3 sequence is 12 residues long. The V and J ends lost 5 bases and 10 bases, in that order; junction bases with no gene match: 5. DNA of the CDR3: TGTGCCAGCAGCACCTGGGGGGGGGAGCAGTTCTTC. This codes for CASSTWGGEQFF.

The rearrangement uses TRBV2 and TRBJ2-7, with D maybe TRBD2 (6 bases). The germline gives CDR1 SNHLY, CDR2 FYNNEI. V was shortened by 4 bases and J by 0 bases, with 10 bases between the two germline ends. CDR3 length: 14 amino acids. The CDR3 nucleotides read TGTGCCAGCAGTGGCGGGACTCTCTCCTACGAGCAGTACTTC. This sequence encodes CASSGGTLSYEQYF.

The chain couples TRBV14 to TRBJ2-3, with D perhaps matching TRBD1 (6 bases). The CDR3 length is 13 residues. Looked up from germline, CDR1 is SGHDN and CDR2 is FVKESK. V was pared by 2 bases and J by 15 bases, with 18 bases between. The CDR3 here is CASSQLRGFIKYF. The DNA of the CDR3 is TGTGCCAGCAGCCAATTGAGGGGGTTCATCAAATATTTT. Complete variable domain (other parts from reference TRBV14 and TRBJ2-3): EAGVTQFPSHSVIEKGQTVTLRCDPISGHDNLYWYRRVMGKEIKFLLHFVKESKQDESGMPNNRFLAERTGGTYSTLKVQPAELEDSGVYFCASSQLRGFIKYFGPGTRLTVL.

The count of this clone is one. The chain joins TRBV7-3 to TRBJ1-5; D remains unclear. The CDR3 spans 13 residues. With 3 bases removed from V and 4 bases from J, the gap between germline ends came to 7 bases. The germline V gene has CDR1 SGHTA and CDR2 FQGTGA. CDR3 sequence (DNA): TGTGCCAGCAGCTTTGACCCTAATCAGCCCCAGCATTTT. Its protein is CASSFDPNQPQHF.

J is TRBJ1-1 and V is TRBV10-3; 8 bases align to TRBD1. With 4 bases clipped from V and 1 base from J, the junction kept 5 bases outside the gene matches. The V gene's germline CDR1 is ENHRY and CDR2 SYGVKD. This CDR3 has 15 residues. The chain's CDR3 is CAISGSGTGNTEAFF. CDR3 nucleotide sequence: TGTGCCATCAGTGGATCCGGGACAGGGAACACTGAAGCTTTCTTT.

On this clone: The CDR3 end shows no conserved phenylalanine or tryptophan, and so a read error is likely. The chain employs TRBV15 and TRBJ2-7; tentatively, D is TRBD2 (5 bases). Trimming removed 5 bases from V and 0 bases from J, with 11 bases in between. The CDR3 contains 14 residues. In germline, CDR1 is LNHNV, CDR2 YYDKDF (reference sequence). As DNA, the CDR3 is TGTGCCACCAGCGGACTCCCCAGCTCCTACGAGCAGTACCTC. This translates into CATSGLPSSYEQYL.

The chain employs TRBV19 and TRBJ2-7, with 9 bases that match TRBD2. The germline CDR1 and CDR2 sequences are LNHDA and SQIVND (reference sequence). The CDR3 is made up of 15 amino acids. V lost 2 bases and J lost 5; bases outside the gene matches: 7. CDR3 coding DNA: TGTGCCAGTAGTATACAGGGACTAGCCACCGACGAGCAGTACTTC. Translating gives CASSIQGLATDEQYF.

This clone was recorded a few times. This chain connects TRBV7-3 to TRBJ2-7; D may be TRBD2 (6 bases). The CDR3 is 14 residues long. Trimming shortened V by 2 bases and J by 4 bases, and 12 bases separated the two germline ends. The germline V gene encodes CDR1 SGHTA and CDR2 FQGTGA. DNA for the CDR3: TGTGCCAGCAGCTTAGACGGGAGTAAATACGAGCAGTACTTC. Protein sequence: CASSLDGSKYEQYF. Using reference TRBV7-3 and TRBJ2-7 for the parts outside the CDR3, the full variable domain is GAGVSQTPSNKVTEKGKYVELRCDPISGHTALYWYRQSLGQGPEFLIYFQGTGAADDSGLPNDRFFAVRPEGSVSTLKIQRTERGDSAVYLCASSLDGSKYEQYFGPGTRLTVT.

A few counts support this clone. The rearrangement joins TRBV6-6 to TRBJ2-7, with D unresolved. The germline V gene has CDR1 MNHNY and CDR2 SVGAGI (reference sequence). V lost 0 bases and J lost 4, with 7 bases in between. The CDR3 spans 13 residues. The CDR3 bases are TGTGCCAGCAGTTACTCGCAAGGTTACGAGCAGTACTTC. The encoded protein is CASSYSQGYEQYF.

The chain links TRBV30 to TRBJ1-6; no firm D call. The CDR3 runs to 12 residues. The germline CDR1 and CDR2 sequences are GTSNPN and SVGIG (reference sequence). V was pared by 3 bases and J by 7 bases, with 7 bases between. The CDR3 nucleotides are TGTGCCTGGAGGCAGGAGAATTCACCCCTCCACTTT. Its translation is CAWRQENSPLHF. Variable domain in full (rest from reference TRBV30 and TRBJ1-6): SQTIHQWPATLVQPVGSPLSLECTVEGTSNPNLYWYRQAAGRGLQLLFYSVGIGQISSEVPQNLSASRPQDRQFILSSKKLLLSDSGFYLCAWRQENSPLHFGNGTRLTVT.

This clone has only a few counts. V gene TRBV6-5 combines with J gene TRBJ1-2; 8 bases line up with TRBD1. In germline, CDR1 is MNHEY, CDR2 SVGAGI. The V gene end was trimmed by 0 bases and the J gene end by 0 bases; junction bases not matched to a gene: 0. The CDR3 runs to 15 residues. In DNA, the CDR3 is TGTGCCAGCAGTTACTCGGGACAGGCTAACTATGGCTACACCTTC. Its translation is CASSYSGQANYGYTF.

This clone appeared a few times. For the CDR3, the DNA is TGTGCCAGCAGTGACAGGGGTGGAAGCACTGAAGCTTTCTTT. This gives the protein CASSDRGGSTEAFF. This chain links TRBV2 with TRBJ1-1, with TRBD1 as a possible D gene (6 bases). The germline V and J ends were trimmed by 3 bases and 4 bases, with 12 bases remaining between them. Germline CDR1 is SNHLY and CDR2 is FYNNEI. The CDR3 is 14 amino acids. The entire variable domain, with the rest obtained from reference TRBV2 and TRBJ1-1, is as follows: EPEVTQTPSHQVTQMGQEVILRCVPISNHLYFYWYRQILGQKVEFLVSFYNNEISEKSEIFDDQFSVERPDGSNFTLKIRSTKLEDSAMYFCASSDRGGSTEAFFGQGTRLTVV.

The J gene is TRBJ2-2, the V gene TRBV7-3; possibly TRBD1 or TRBD2 for D (5 bases each). In germline, CDR1 is SGHTA, CDR2 FQGTGA. There are 14 residues in the CDR3. V was trimmed by 11 bases and J by 9 bases, leaving 22 bases between them. This CDR3 is CAVGAGPELWELFF. The CDR3 region has the DNA TGTGCCGTCGGGGCAGGGCCGGAGCTTTGGGAGCTGTTTTTT.

The rearrangement joins TRBV5-4 to TRBJ2-3; maybe TRBD1 (5 bases). The CDR3 is made up of 13 amino acids. V lost 8 bases and J lost 3, with 13 bases in between. Germline values: CDR1 SGHNT, CDR2 YYREEE (reference sequence). The CDR3 protein is CASLGQGTDTQYF. The CDR3 bases are TGTGCCAGTCTTGGGCAGGGAACAGATACGCAGTATTTT. The full variable domain, its missing parts supplied by reference TRBV5-4 and TRBJ2-3, is ETGVTQSPTHLIKTRGQQVTLRCSSQSGHNTVSWYQQALGQGPQFIFQYYREEENGRGNFPPRFSGLQFPNYSSELNVNALELDDSALYLCASLGQGTDTQYFGPGTRLTVL.

This clone was seen more than once but under ten times. This chain joins TRBV15 and TRBJ1-2, with a tentative D call TRBD1 (5 bases). CDR3 length: 16 amino acids. Germline-derived CDR1 and CDR2 are LNHNV and YYDKDF (reference sequence). V was cut by 5 bases and J by 0 bases, with 16 bases left in between. The CDR3 DNA reads as TGTGCCACCAGCTATCCCCGGGACTCCGCTAACTATGGCTACACCTTC. Protein: CATSYPRDSANYGYTF.

The J gene is TRBJ1-1, the V gene TRBV18; 9 bases are shared with TRBD1. Germline trimming cut 6 bases from V and 4 bases from J; bases unmatched to any gene: 12. Germline CDR1 is KGHSH and CDR2 is LQKENI. This CDR3 has 16 residues. CDR3 nucleotides: TGTGCCAGCTCGCTAAACAGGGGGCAATTTGGCACTGAAGCTTTCTTT. This codes for CASSLNRGQFGTEAFF.

The chain combines TRBV6-6 with TRBJ2-5; 10 bases are a match to TRBD1. Near its end, the DNA agrees better with TRBJ2-7, so the J call may be wrong. The CDR3 runs to 13 residues. Germline assignment: CDR1 MNHNY and CDR2 SVGAGI (reference sequence). Here the CDR3 reads CASGPGQGIEQYF. DNA for the CDR3: TGTGCCAGTGGACCGGGACAGGGGATCGAGCAGTACTTC.

A few counts support this clone. This chain joins TRBV29-1 and TRBJ2-1, with TRBD2 as a possible D gene (5 bases). V gave up 4 bases and J gave up 6 bases, with 16 bases separating them. This CDR3 comprises 14 residues. Germline CDR1 and CDR2: SQVTM and ANQGSEA. CDR3 in amino acids: CSVGTFPYGNEQFF. The CDR3 DNA is TGCAGCGTTGGGACTTTTCCGTATGGCAATGAGCAGTTCTTC.

V gene TRBV7-9 combines with J gene TRBJ1-5, with D perhaps matching TRBD1 (5 bases). Per germline, CDR1 SEHNR and CDR2 FQNEAQ (reference sequence). This CDR3 region has 15 residues. The V and J ends lost 5 bases and 5 bases respectively, with 16 bases between them. The CDR3 DNA reads as TGTGCCAGCAGCCCTTCCGGAACAGGTTATCAGCCCCAGCATTTT. Translated: CASSPSGTGYQPQHF.

The CDR3 DNA reads TGTGCCAGTAGAAACACAGGGTACGCCGGGGAGCTGTTTTTT. Its translation is CASRNTGYAGELFF. The chain carries TRBV19 and TRBJ2-2, with D possibly matching TRBD1 (6 bases). The CDR3 has 14 residues. The V gene's germline CDR1 is LNHDA and CDR2 SQIVND (reference sequence). The V gene lost 6 bases and the J gene lost 6 bases, with 14 bases spanning the gap. The full variable domain, in which reference TRBV19 and TRBJ2-2 provide the parts outside the CDR3, is DGGITQSPKYLFRKEGQNVTLSCEQNLNHDAMYWYRQDPGQGLRLIYYSQIVNDFQKGDIAEGYSVSREKKESFPLTVTSAQKNPTAFYLCASRNTGYAGELFFGEGSRLTVL.

This chain joins TRBV5-4 and TRBJ2-2; 8 nucleotides align to TRBD1. V dropped 5 bases and J dropped 7; count of bases not matched to a gene: 7. This CDR3 has 14 amino acids. Germline CDR1 reads SGHNT; CDR2 reads YYREEE (reference sequence). The CDR3 DNA follows: TGTGCCAGCAGTAGGACAGGGTCTATCGGGGAGCTGTTTTTT. It translates to CASSRTGSIGELFF.

The chain links TRBV4-2 to TRBJ2-3; TRBD2 might be the D (5 bases). The CDR3 sequence is 16 residues long. Germline lookup yields CDR1 LGHNA and CDR2 YNFKEQ. The V end lost 0 bases, the J end lost 5 bases, and 15 bases lay between the germline ends. The DNA for the CDR3 is TGTGCCAGCAGCCAAGATTGGGCCAGCGAGGGAGATACGCAGTATTTT. Translated: CASSQDWASEGDTQYF.

The chain uses TRBV7-9 and TRBJ2-2; 12 positions agree with TRBD2. With V trimmed by 5 bases and J by 6 bases, 16 bases remained unmatched. In germline, CDR1 is SEHNR, CDR2 FQNEAQ (reference sequence). The CDR3 runs to 19 residues. Here the CDR3 reads CASSPRLAGEGGKAGELFF. The CDR3 nucleotides are TGTGCCAGCAGCCCAAGACTAGCGGGAGAAGGGGGTAAAGCCGGGGAGCTGTTTTTT.

The chain is built from TRBV6-5 and TRBJ1-4, with a possible D match to TRBD1 (6 bases). Germline assignment: CDR1 MNHEY and CDR2 SVGAGI. V gave up 6 bases and J gave up 4 bases, with 15 bases separating them. The CDR3 extends over 15 amino acids. CDR3 DNA: TGTGCCAGCAGGCCCACAGGGAATGGTAATGAAAAACTGTTTTTT. As protein: CASRPTGNGNEKLFF.

This chain uses TRBV29-1 with TRBJ2-1, with TRBD2 matching 12 bases. The germline CDR1 and CDR2 sequences are SQVTM and ANQGSEA. This CDR3 contains 13 residues. Losses at the gene ends were 7 bases for V and 9 bases for J; bases not matched to a gene: 7. CDR3 DNA: TGCAGCGCCCGGACTAGCGGGATCGGTGAGCAGTTCTTC. Protein: CSARTSGIGEQFF.